A selection of T cell receptor beta chains follows, all from one sample in a study of blood T cell repertoires in COVID-19. Sequencing was performed with immunoSEQ multiplex PCR; in TCRdb, only in-frame clones are kept and a portion is missing. The data hold about 15,000 clones, with more than 70% observed a single time. The specimen sequenced was peripheral blood. The origin of the receptors is a human donor in a cohort sampled during active COVID-19. CDR3s include the opening cysteine and the closing phenylalanine or tryptophan. The D gene is left open where the match is weak. Clone sizes are given selectively: once, few, many, or a class where the clone is expanded.

clone_size: once; j_call: TRBJ1-1; d_call: TRBD1; v_call: TRBV3-1/TRBV3-2; cdr3_nt: TGTGCCAGCAGGCAAATTGGACAGGGTTCTGTCACTGAAGCTTTCTTT; cdr3_aa: CASRQIGQGSVTEAFF
clone_size: -; j_call: TRBJ2-7; d_call: -; v_call: TRBV18; cdr3_nt: TGTGCCAGCTCACCGGCCGGGGGAGAGCAGTACTTC; cdr3_aa: CASSPAGGEQYF
clone_size: -; j_call: TRBJ1-5; d_call: TRBD1; v_call: TRBV12-5; cdr3_nt: TGTGCTAGTGGTTTGACAGGGGGGACGGGGAGCAATCAGCCCCAGCATTTT; cdr3_aa: CASGLTGGTGSNQPQHF
clone_size: -; j_call: TRBJ1-2; d_call: TRBD1; v_call: TRBV5-1; cdr3_nt: TGCGCCAGCAGCTCCCAGGGGGGCTATGGCTACACCTTC; cdr3_aa: CASSSQGGYGYTF
clone_size: once; j_call: TRBJ1-6; d_call: TRBD1; v_call: TRBV18; cdr3_nt: TGTGCCAGCTCACCCGACAGGGCTCGTTCACCCCTCCACTTT; cdr3_aa: CASSPDRARSPLHF
clone_size: -; j_call: TRBJ2-3; d_call: TRBD2; v_call: TRBV30; cdr3_nt: TGTGCCTGCGGACTAGCGGGGGGGCTCAGCACAGATACGCAGTATTTT; cdr3_aa: CACGLAGGLSTDTQYF
clone_size: -; j_call: TRBJ2-5; d_call: -; v_call: TRBV5-1; cdr3_nt: TGCGCCAGCAGCTTGATAGGAGGGCAGGAGACCCAGTACTTC; cdr3_aa: CASSLIGGQETQYF
clone_size: -; j_call: TRBJ2-2; d_call: -; v_call: TRBV9; cdr3_nt: TGTGCCAGCAGCGAAACACAGGCTCGGGAGCTGTTTTTT; cdr3_aa: CASSETQARELFF
clone_size: -; j_call: TRBJ1-1; d_call: -; v_call: TRBV30; cdr3_nt: TGTGCCTCCCGTCGGGGAGCGAACACTGAAGCTTTCTTT; cdr3_aa: CASRRGANTEAFF
clone_size: -; j_call: TRBJ2-3; d_call: -; v_call: TRBV30; cdr3_nt: TGTGCCTGCGCAGGGAGGTTTAGCACAGATACGCAGTATTTT; cdr3_aa: CACAGRFSTDTQYF
clone_size: few; j_call: TRBJ2-1; d_call: -; v_call: TRBV19; cdr3_nt: TGTGCCAGCCAACGGGACTCCGCGAGCTCCTACAATGAGCAGTTCTTC; cdr3_aa: CASQRDSASSYNEQFF
clone_size: -; j_call: TRBJ2-3; d_call: TRBD1; v_call: TRBV25-1; cdr3_nt: TGTGCCAGCAGTCCCGGGACAGGGGGGCCAGATACGCAGTATTTT; cdr3_aa: CASSPGTGGPDTQYF
clone_size: -; j_call: TRBJ2-3; d_call: -; v_call: TRBV5-4; cdr3_nt: TGTGCCAGCGGACCCCGGGGGGATACGCAGTATTTT; cdr3_aa: CASGPRGDTQYF
clone_size: -; j_call: TRBJ1-1; d_call: TRBD1; v_call: TRBV19; cdr3_nt: TGTGCCAGTCACGGACAGGGATTGCGGACTGAAGCTTTCTTT; cdr3_aa: CASHGQGLRTEAFF
clone_size: once; j_call: TRBJ1-4; d_call: -; v_call: TRBV5-8; cdr3_nt: TGTGCCAGCAGCCCGACAGGACATGCTAATGAAAAACTGTTTTTT; cdr3_aa: CASSPTGHANEKLFF
clone_size: -; j_call: TRBJ1-5; d_call: -; v_call: TRBV2; cdr3_nt: TGTGCCAGCATGACTCCCAATCAGCCCCAGCATTTT; cdr3_aa: CASMTPNQPQHF
clone_size: -; j_call: TRBJ1-5; d_call: -; v_call: TRBV6-4; cdr3_nt: TGTGCCAGCAGTGACCTGGGGGGGTTAATGAAGCCCCAGCATTTT; cdr3_aa: CASSDLGGLMKPQHF
clone_size: -; j_call: TRBJ2-7; d_call: -; v_call: TRBV5-8; cdr3_nt: TGTGCCAGCAGCTATAGGGGGGGGGTAGCCCACGAGCAGTACTTC; cdr3_aa: CASSYRGGVAHEQYF
clone_size: -; j_call: TRBJ1-5; d_call: TRBD1; v_call: TRBV7-9; cdr3_nt: TGTGCCAGCAGCTTAGACGGGACAGGGCCAAATCAGCCCCAGCATTTT; cdr3_aa: CASSLDGTGPNQPQHF
clone_size: few; j_call: TRBJ2-7; d_call: -; v_call: TRBV5-6; cdr3_nt: TGTGCCAGCAGCTTGTTGGACATCCACGAGCAGTACTTC; cdr3_aa: CASSLLDIHEQYF
clone_size: few; j_call: TRBJ1-1; d_call: TRBD1; v_call: TRBV2; cdr3_nt: TGTGCCAGCAGTGGGACAGGGGAAGGAGCTTTCTTT; cdr3_aa: CASSGTGEGAFF
clone_size: few; j_call: TRBJ1-5; d_call: -; v_call: TRBV6-1; cdr3_nt: TGTGCCAGCAGTGAGGCGGTAGCCGACCAGCCCCAGCATTTT; cdr3_aa: CASSEAVADQPQHF
clone_size: -; j_call: TRBJ1-1; d_call: TRBD1; v_call: TRBV27; cdr3_nt: TGTGCCAGCAGTTTGACCGGGACAGGCACGAGCACTGAAGCTTTCTTT; cdr3_aa: CASSLTGTGTSTEAFF
clone_size: -; j_call: TRBJ2-5; d_call: TRBD1; v_call: TRBV7-9; cdr3_nt: TGTGCCTCCGGGACAGGGGTCGAGACCCAGTACTTC; cdr3_aa: CASGTGVETQYF
clone_size: medium-sized; j_call: TRBJ2-7; d_call: -; v_call: TRBV11-2; cdr3_nt: TGTGCCAGCAGCCGTCTAACCGAGCAGTACTTC; cdr3_aa: CASSRLTEQYF
clone_size: once; j_call: TRBJ2-1; d_call: TRBD1; v_call: TRBV5-1; cdr3_nt: TGCGCCAGCAGCTTGGAAACAGGGGCGAATGAGCAGTTCTTC; cdr3_aa: CASSLETGANEQFF
clone_size: -; j_call: TRBJ1-6; d_call: -; v_call: TRBV5-1; cdr3_nt: TGCGCCAGCAGCTTGGACAGCCCCGGTAATTCACCCCTCCACTTT; cdr3_aa: CASSLDSPGNSPLHF
clone_size: -; j_call: TRBJ1-2; d_call: -; v_call: TRBV6-6; cdr3_nt: TGTGCCAGCAGCCCACGGGGGGCATATGGCTACACCTTC; cdr3_aa: CASSPRGAYGYTF
clone_size: -; j_call: TRBJ1-5; d_call: -; v_call: TRBV19; cdr3_nt: TGTGCCAGTAGTAGGAGTTCGGGGAATCAGCCCCAGCATTTT; cdr3_aa: CASSRSSGNQPQHF
clone_size: -; j_call: TRBJ2-7; d_call: TRBD1; v_call: TRBV3-1/TRBV3-2; cdr3_nt: TGTGCCAGCAGCCGCCCCGGGACAGGGTGGGTCTACGAGCAGTACTTC; cdr3_aa: CASSRPGTGWVYEQYF
clone_size: -; j_call: TRBJ1-2; d_call: TRBD1; v_call: TRBV29-1; cdr3_nt: TGCAGCGTTGAAGTCGGGCGACAGGGTGGTGGCTACACCTTC; cdr3_aa: CSVEVGRQGGGYTF
clone_size: -; j_call: TRBJ1-1; d_call: -; v_call: TRBV25-1; cdr3_nt: TGTGCCAGCAGTGATCGGGGGACGGGGGCTTTCTTT; cdr3_aa: CASSDRGTGAFF
clone_size: -; j_call: TRBJ1-5; d_call: -; v_call: TRBV6-1; cdr3_nt: TGTGCCAGCAGTGAAGTGACAGCGAGTCAGCCCCAGCATTTT; cdr3_aa: CASSEVTASQPQHF
clone_size: few; j_call: TRBJ1-6; d_call: TRBD1; v_call: TRBV2; cdr3_nt: TGTGCCAGCAGAAGGGACAGGGGCAATTCACCCCTCCACTTT; cdr3_aa: CASRRDRGNSPLHF
clone_size: -; j_call: TRBJ2-7; d_call: -; v_call: TRBV5-4; cdr3_nt: TGTGCCAGCAGCTTGGCCGGAAGGGGGTCCTACGAGCAGTACTTC; cdr3_aa: CASSLAGRGSYEQYF
clone_size: -; j_call: TRBJ1-2; d_call: -; v_call: TRBV7-9; cdr3_nt: TGTGCCAGCAGCCCAGGCCCCGTGCCTAACTATGGCTACACCTTC; cdr3_aa: CASSPGPVPNYGYTF
clone_size: -; j_call: TRBJ1-6; d_call: -; v_call: TRBV30; cdr3_nt: TGTGCCTGGAGTGTAGGGGTGTCCCGCTCCTATAATTCACCCCTCCACTTT; cdr3_aa: CAWSVGVSRSYNSPLHF
clone_size: -; j_call: TRBJ2-2; d_call: TRBD1; v_call: TRBV3-1/TRBV3-2; cdr3_nt: TGTGCCAGCAGCCCCTACGGACAGGGAAACACCGGGGAGCTGTTTTTT; cdr3_aa: CASSPYGQGNTGELFF
clone_size: -; j_call: TRBJ2-7; d_call: -; v_call: TRBV30; cdr3_nt: TGTGCCTGGAATAGGGGCCTAGGGTACGAGCAGTACTTC; cdr3_aa: CAWNRGLGYEQYF
clone_size: -; j_call: TRBJ2-7; d_call: TRBD2; v_call: TRBV28; cdr3_nt: TGTGCCAGCCGGCAGACTAGCGGGCGAACCTACGAGCAGTACTTC; cdr3_aa: CASRQTSGRTYEQYF
clone_size: few; j_call: TRBJ1-3; d_call: -; v_call: TRBV3-1/TRBV3-2; cdr3_nt: TGTGCCAGCAGCCAACCTAACACCATATATTTT; cdr3_aa: CASSQPNTIYF
clone_size: -; j_call: TRBJ2-5; d_call: -; v_call: TRBV5-3; cdr3_nt: TGTGCCAGATCCTGGGGGGACTCGAGAGAGACCCAGTACTTC; cdr3_aa: CARSWGDSRETQYF
clone_size: -; j_call: TRBJ1-2; d_call: TRBD1; v_call: TRBV30; cdr3_nt: TGTGCCTGGAGTGACAGGGGGCGAGACTATGGCTACACCTTC; cdr3_aa: CAWSDRGRDYGYTF
clone_size: -; j_call: TRBJ2-1; d_call: -; v_call: TRBV7-9; cdr3_nt: TGTGCCAGCAGCTTTTACGGCAATGAGCAGTTCTTC; cdr3_aa: CASSFYGNEQFF
clone_size: once; j_call: TRBJ1-1; d_call: -; v_call: TRBV21-1; cdr3_nt: TGTGCCAGCAGCAAAGGGGGGAGGACAGGGAACACTGAAGCTTTCTTT; cdr3_aa: CASSKGGRTGNTEAFF
clone_size: -; j_call: TRBJ2-2; d_call: TRBD1; v_call: TRBV9; cdr3_nt: TGTGCCAGCAGCGTAGACAGAGGGGGCCACACCGGGGAGCTGTTTTTT; cdr3_aa: CASSVDRGGHTGELFF
clone_size: -; j_call: TRBJ2-3; d_call: -; v_call: TRBV14; cdr3_nt: TGTGCCAGCAGCCGTCATGCCACGGGGTATGCAGATACGCAGTATTTT; cdr3_aa: CASSRHATGYADTQYF
clone_size: -; j_call: TRBJ2-3; d_call: TRBD1; v_call: TRBV5-6; cdr3_nt: TGTGCCAGCAGCGAAACAGGGGCCTCGCGCCCAGATACGCAGTATTTT; cdr3_aa: CASSETGASRPDTQYF
clone_size: -; j_call: TRBJ2-3; d_call: -; v_call: TRBV5-6; cdr3_nt: TGTGCCAGCAGCTTCTATCCCCCACCAGATACGCAGTATTTT; cdr3_aa: CASSFYPPPDTQYF
clone_size: -; j_call: TRBJ1-6; d_call: -; v_call: TRBV9; cdr3_nt: TGTGCCAGCAGCGTAGGTTCGGAGTCCTATAATTCACCCCTCCACTTT; cdr3_aa: CASSVGSESYNSPLHF
clone_size: -; j_call: TRBJ2-1; d_call: -; v_call: TRBV18; cdr3_nt: TGTGCCAGCTCACCACTCGCGGGCTACACCTACAATGAGCAGTTCTTC; cdr3_aa: CASSPLAGYTYNEQFF
clone_size: -; j_call: TRBJ1-5; d_call: -; v_call: TRBV6-1; cdr3_nt: TGTGCCAGCAGTGAAAGGGGTATCAATCAGCCCCAGCATTTT; cdr3_aa: CASSERGINQPQHF
clone_size: -; j_call: TRBJ1-4; d_call: -; v_call: TRBV11-2; cdr3_nt: TGTGCCAGCAGCTTAGGCACAGGGAACGTTGGCGAAAAACTGTTTTTT; cdr3_aa: CASSLGTGNVGEKLFF